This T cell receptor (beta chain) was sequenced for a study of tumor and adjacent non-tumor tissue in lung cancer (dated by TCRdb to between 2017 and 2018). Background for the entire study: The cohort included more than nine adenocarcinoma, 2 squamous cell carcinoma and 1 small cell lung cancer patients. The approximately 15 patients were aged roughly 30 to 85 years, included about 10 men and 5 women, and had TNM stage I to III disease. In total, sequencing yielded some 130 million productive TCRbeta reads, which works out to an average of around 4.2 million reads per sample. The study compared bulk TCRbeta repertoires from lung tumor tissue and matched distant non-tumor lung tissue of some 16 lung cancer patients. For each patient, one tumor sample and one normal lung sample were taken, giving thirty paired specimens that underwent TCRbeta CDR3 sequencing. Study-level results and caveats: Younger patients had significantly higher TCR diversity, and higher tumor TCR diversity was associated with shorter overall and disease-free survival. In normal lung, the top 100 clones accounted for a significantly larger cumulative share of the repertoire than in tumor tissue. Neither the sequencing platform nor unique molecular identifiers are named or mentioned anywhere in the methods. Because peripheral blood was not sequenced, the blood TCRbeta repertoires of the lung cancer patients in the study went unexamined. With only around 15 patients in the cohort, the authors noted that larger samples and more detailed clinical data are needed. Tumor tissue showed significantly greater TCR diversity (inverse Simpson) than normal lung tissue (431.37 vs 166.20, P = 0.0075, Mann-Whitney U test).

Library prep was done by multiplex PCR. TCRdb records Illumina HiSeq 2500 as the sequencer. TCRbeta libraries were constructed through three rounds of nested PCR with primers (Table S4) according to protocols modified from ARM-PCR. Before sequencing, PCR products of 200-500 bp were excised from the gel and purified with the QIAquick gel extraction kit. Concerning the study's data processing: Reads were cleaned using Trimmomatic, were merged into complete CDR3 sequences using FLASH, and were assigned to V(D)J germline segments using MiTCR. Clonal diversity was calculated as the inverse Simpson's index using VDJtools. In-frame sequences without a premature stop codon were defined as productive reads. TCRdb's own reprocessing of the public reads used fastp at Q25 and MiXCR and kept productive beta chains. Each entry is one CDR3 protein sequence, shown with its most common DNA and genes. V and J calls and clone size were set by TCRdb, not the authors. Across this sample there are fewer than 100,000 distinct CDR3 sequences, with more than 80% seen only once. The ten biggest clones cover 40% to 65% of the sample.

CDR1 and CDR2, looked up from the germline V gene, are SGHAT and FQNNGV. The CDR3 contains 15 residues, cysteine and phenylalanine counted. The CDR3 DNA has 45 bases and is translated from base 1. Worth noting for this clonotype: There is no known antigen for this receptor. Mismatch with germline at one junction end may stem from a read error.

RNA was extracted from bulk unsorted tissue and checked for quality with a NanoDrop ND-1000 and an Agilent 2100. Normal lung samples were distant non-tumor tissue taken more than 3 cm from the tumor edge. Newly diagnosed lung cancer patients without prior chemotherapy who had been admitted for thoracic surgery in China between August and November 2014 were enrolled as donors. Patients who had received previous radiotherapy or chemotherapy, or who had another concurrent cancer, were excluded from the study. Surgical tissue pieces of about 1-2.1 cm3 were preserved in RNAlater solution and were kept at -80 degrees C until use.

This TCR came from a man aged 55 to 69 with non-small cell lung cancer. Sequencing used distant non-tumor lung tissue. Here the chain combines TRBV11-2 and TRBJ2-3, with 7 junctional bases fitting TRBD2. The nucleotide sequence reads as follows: TGTGCCAGCGGCTTATTCCTAGCGGTGGCAGAAACGCAGTATTTT. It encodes CASGLFLAVAETQYF. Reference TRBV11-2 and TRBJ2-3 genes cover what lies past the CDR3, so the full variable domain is EAGVAQSPRYKIIEKRQSVAFWCNPISGHATLYWYQQILGQGPKLLIQFQNNGVVDDSQLPKDRFSAERLKGVDSTLKIQPAKLEDSAVYLCASGLFLAVAETQYFGPGTRLTVL.